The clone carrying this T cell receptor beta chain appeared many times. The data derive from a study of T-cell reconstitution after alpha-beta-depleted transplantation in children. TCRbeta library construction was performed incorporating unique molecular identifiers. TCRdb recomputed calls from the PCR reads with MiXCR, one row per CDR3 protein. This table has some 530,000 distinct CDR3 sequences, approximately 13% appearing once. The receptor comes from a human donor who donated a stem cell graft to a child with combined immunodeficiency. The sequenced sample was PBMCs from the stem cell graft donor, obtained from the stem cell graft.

Written as DNA, the CDR3 is TGCAGCGTGCTCAGGGAAAACACCGGGGAGCTGTTTTTT. It yields the protein CSVLRENTGELFF. The chain uses TRBV29-1 and TRBJ2-2; perhaps TRBD1 as D (5 bases). Germline loops: CDR1 SQVTM, CDR2 ANQGSEA. Trimming stripped 6 bases from V and 2 bases from J, with 10 bases between. The CDR3 sequence is 13 residues long.